The rows below give T cell receptor beta chains drawn from one sample of a study of STAT5B mutations in CD4+ large granular lymphocyte leukemia. Data came from immunoSEQ multiplex PCR; TCRdb stores just in-frame clones and leaves some out. Here the sample spans tens of thousands of clones, approximately 84% being singletons. Sequencing was done on a sample of CD4+ T cells from blood buffy coats. Receptors were obtained from a human donor in good health. CDR3s leave out the opening cysteine and the closing phenylalanine or tryptophan.

>TRBJ1-2|TRBV6-6
ASSLSPRQGEHGYT
>TRBJ2-3|TRBV6-6
ASSYPRAGSTDTQY
>TRBJ2-7|TRBV11-2
ASSSRRGQGIYEQY
>TRBJ2-7|TRBV11-3
ASSFPLGSGSYEQY
>TRBJ1-1|TRBV7-3
ASSTRGGNTEAF
>TRBJ2-3|TRBV27
ASSQTSGGALDTQY
>TRBJ1-2|TRBV5-1
ASSHGTDRGGYT
>.|TRBV2
ASSEGWAYEQY
>TRBJ2-7|TRBV7-9
ASRPDEGGSSEQY
>TRBJ1-2|TRBV5-6
ASSFRLDGYT
>TRBJ1-2|TRBV9
ASSDYGQGSLYGYT
>.|TRBV6-1
ASSEGAGYHEQY
>TRBJ2-1|TRBV4-1
ASSPRQGASNEQF
>TRBJ1-1|TRBV12-5
ASGLRQGIGEGTEAF
>TRBJ2-3|TRBV7-2
ASSLSRFTDTQY
>TRBJ2-7|TRBV6-5
ASSRDTRNSYEQY
>TRBJ1-4|TRBV6-5
ASRPQGWGEKLF
>TRBJ2-1|TRBV19
ASRLAGSSYNEQF
>TRBJ2-7|TRBV5-4
ASSVGQGAAYEQY
>TRBJ1-5|TRBV4-2
ASSQDRGRNQPQH
>TRBJ2-5|TRBV2
ASSEVETQY
>TRBJ1-6|TRBV19
ASRLTVNNSPLH
>TRBJ2-1|TRBV11-3
ASSSGQTSSYNEQF
>TRBJ2-4|TRBV6-1
ASSRSGDGGNIQY
>TRBJ1-1|TRBV5-4
ASSLRQGRTTEAF
>TRBJ2-2|TRBV9
ASRNTEPGTGELF
>TRBJ2-1|TRBV5-4
ASNPVEGLNEQF
>TRBJ1-4|TRBV5-4
ASSLKGGEKLF
>TRBJ2-7|TRBV30
AWSVRVSRYLNNYEQY
>TRBJ2-1|TRBV6-5
ASRSPPGYEQF
>TRBJ2-7|TRBV29-1
SVAGQLTYEQY
>TRBJ2-7|TRBV10-1
ASSHGIYEQY
>TRBJ2-7|TRBV9
ASSPNPGTSGGSLGEQY
>TRBJ2-7|TRBV7-3
ASSPLGAGAGEQY
>TRBJ1-5|TRBV6-1
AGRGAREPQH
>TRBJ2-2|TRBV7-9
ASSLAGASPGELF
>TRBJ1-5|TRBV6-1
ASSPRGAGNQPQH
>.|TRBV5-1
ASSSGWGDYEQY
>TRBJ1-3|TRBV28
ASSLDSRNTIY
>TRBJ2-1|TRBV11-2
ASRSNPGGLAWGNEQF
>TRBJ1-5|TRBV4-1
ASSRVQGSSNQPQH
>TRBJ1-4|TRBV10-3
ATGGHNNEKLF
>TRBJ2-7|TRBV5-4
ASSPQPGAPVEQY
>TRBJ2-1|TRBV29-1
SGKLAGDYNEQF
>TRBJ1-3|TRBV25-1
ASSEIAGKVDTIY
>TRBJ2-3|TRBV5-1
ASSFPVGGRQTVDTQY
>TRBJ1-1|TRBV29-1
SVERRMNTEAF
>TRBJ2-2|TRBV28
ASSSDRRTGELF
>TRBJ1-2|TRBV7-9
ASSSAGFNSYGYT
>TRBJ2-5|TRBV5-1
ASSLGLAGGPIETQY
>TRBJ1-1|TRBV6-5
ASRSPLLLRPEAF
>TRBJ2-7|TRBV11-3
ASSLLGGTYEQY
>TRBJ2-1|TRBV5-1
ASSPWTSGGNEQF
>TRBJ2-1|TRBV6-5
ASSLRDGSYNEQF
>TRBJ1-5|TRBV6-1
ASVTGDNQPQH
>TRBJ2-7|TRBV7-9
ASSLGTSWSYEQY
>TRBJ2-2|TRBV5-1
ASSPGSGNTGELF
>TRBJ2-5|TRBV11-2
ASSFSGGGETQY
>TRBJ1-1|TRBV10-3
AISDRAATEAF
>TRBJ2-7|TRBV27
ASSQTSGVAYEQY